What follows are 25 T cell receptor beta chains derived from one specimen sequenced in a study of T cell repertoires in ileal Crohn's disease. Sequencing was performed with immunoSEQ multiplex PCR; in TCRdb, only in-frame clones are kept and a portion is missing. The table records about 16,000 clones, 85% to 95% of them present only once. Sample: ileal tissue. These receptor sequences come from an adult with Crohn's disease.

DNA of the CDR3: TGTGCCAGCAGCCCCATAGCGGGGGGGGTCTTGTCGGAGACCCAGTACTTC. Its translation is CASSPIAGGVLSETQYF. The chain employs TRBV9 and TRBJ2-5, with 11 bases identical to TRBD2. This CDR3 is 17 amino acids long. Germline-derived CDR1 and CDR2 are SGDLS and YYNGEE. V gave up 4 bases and J gave up 5 bases; unmatched junction bases: 13.

The chain recombines TRBV7-6 with TRBJ2-1; TRBD1 might be the D (5 bases). V was trimmed by 2 bases and J by 4 bases, leaving 18 bases between them. This CDR3 contains 17 residues. The germline V gene encodes CDR1 SGHVS and CDR2 FNYEAQ. The CDR3 spells CASSLNWGNISYNEQFF. The CDR3 DNA is TGTGCCAGCAGCTTAAACTGGGGCAATATCTCTTACAATGAGCAGTTCTTC.

This clone was counted a few times. The rearrangement links TRBV27 to TRBJ1-4; D may be TRBD1 (6 bases). V was shortened by 2 bases and J by 6 bases, with 10 bases between the two germline ends. The CDR3 is made up of 14 amino acids. Germline values: CDR1 MNHEY, CDR2 SMNVEV (reference sequence). The CDR3 DNA reads as TGTGCCAGCAGTTTACAGGGGTCGGATGAAAAACTGTTTTTT. Its translation: CASSLQGSDEKLFF.

The rearrangement links TRBV2 to TRBJ1-5; D uncertain. CDR1 SNHLY and CDR2 FYNNEI come from the germline V gene. Trimming removed 4 bases at V and 4 bases at J, with 5 bases between. This CDR3 region has 12 residues. CDR3 nucleotides: TGTGCCAGCAGTGCAGGAAATCAGCCCCAGCATTTT. It yields the protein CASSAGNQPQHF.

The rearrangement joins TRBV29-1 to TRBJ2-5; possibly TRBD1 for D (5 bases). The V and J ends lost 6 bases and 5 bases respectively, with 16 bases between them. The CDR3 has 13 amino acids. Looked up from germline, CDR1 is SQVTM and CDR2 is ANQGSEA. CDR3 nucleotide sequence: TGCAGCGTCTTCAAAGGGGTCGGTGAGACCCAGTACTTC. Translating gives CSVFKGVGETQYF.

This clone was picked up a small number of times. This chain uses TRBV6-6 with TRBJ2-2; the match to TRBD2 covers 7 bases. V dropped 0 bases and J dropped 4; count of bases not matched to a gene: 2. The CDR3 is 15 residues long. Germline lookup yields CDR1 MNHNY and CDR2 SVGAGI (reference sequence). The CDR3 is CASSYSTSSTGELFF. In DNA form, the CDR3 reads TGTGCCAGCAGTTACTCGACTAGCAGCACCGGGGAGCTGTTTTTT.

The chain recombines TRBV5-1 with TRBJ2-7; 11 bases match TRBD1. The ends lost 0 bases at V and 4 bases at J; junction bases unmatched: 3. The germline V gene encodes CDR1 SGHRS and CDR2 YFSETQ. The CDR3 runs to 15 residues. As DNA, the CDR3 is TGCGCCAGCAGCTTGGCGGACAGGGGGCCGTACGAGCAGTACTTC. Residues: CASSLADRGPYEQYF. Full variable domain (remainder filled in from reference TRBV5-1 and TRBJ2-7): KAGVTQTPRYLIKTRGQQVTLSCSPISGHRSVSWYQQTPGQGLQFLFEYFSETQRNKGNFPGRFSGRQFSNSRSEMNVSTLELGDSALYLCASSLADRGPYEQYFGPGTRLTVT.

The V gene is TRBV6-1, the J gene TRBJ2-7, with a weak D call TRBD1 (6 bases). The CDR3 sequence is 15 residues long. Germline values: CDR1 MNHNS, CDR2 SASEGT. V shed 6 bases and J shed 0 bases, with 15 bases lying between them. The CDR3, as DNA: TGTGCCAGCAGCCCAACGGGACATAGCTCCTACGAGCAGTACTTC. Its translation: CASSPTGHSSYEQYF.

The chain carries TRBV5-1 and TRBJ1-2; D is perhaps TRBD1 (5 bases). The CDR3 extends over 15 amino acids. The V end was cut by 7 bases, the J end by 2 bases, with 18 bases between. CDR1 SGHRS and CDR2 YFSETQ come from the germline V gene. The CDR3 region is CASQPSDIRNYGYTF. DNA for the CDR3: TGCGCCAGCCAACCCTCGGACATCCGGAACTATGGCTACACCTTC.

The V and J genes are TRBV7-8 and TRBJ1-5; no firm D call. CDR1 SGHVS and CDR2 FQNEAQ come from the germline V gene. V lost 5 bases and J 4 bases, leaving 6 bases between the germline ends. This CDR3 has 12 residues. In DNA form, the CDR3 reads TGTGCCAGCAGCCCAACAAATCAGCCCCAGCATTTT. Residues: CASSPTNQPQHF.

V and J are TRBV7-3 and TRBJ2-3; 7 nucleotides line up with TRBD1. Trimming cost V 6 bases and J 1 base; bases outside gene matches: 4. The CDR3 runs 14 residues. Looked up from germline, CDR1 is SGHTA and CDR2 is FQGTGA. The CDR3 region is CASSPTGGTDTQYF. CDR3 bases: TGTGCCAGCAGTCCTACAGGGGGCACAGATACGCAGTATTTT.

This clone was picked up one time. J is TRBJ2-7 and V is TRBV5-6; 7 nucleotides match TRBD1. This CDR3 is built from 13 residues. Germline V gene data show CDR1 as SGHDT and CDR2 as YYEEEE. The V gene end was trimmed by 4 bases and the J gene end by 7 bases; junction bases not matched to a gene: 8. The CDR3: CASSRTGSGEQYF. As DNA, the CDR3 is TGTGCCAGCAGCCGGACAGGCTCCGGGGAGCAGTACTTC. Full variable domain (outside the CDR3, taken from reference TRBV5-6 and TRBJ2-7): DAGVTQSPTHLIKTRGQQVTLRCSPKSGHDTVSWYQQALGQGPQFIFQYYEEEERQRGNFPDRFSGHQFPNYSSELNVNALLLGDSALYLCASSRTGSGEQYFGPGTRLTVT.

This clone was found once. The rearrangement links TRBV4-1 to TRBJ1-6; weak D call: TRBD1 (6 bases). The CDR3 totals 15 residues. The germline V and J ends were trimmed by 1 base and 6 bases, with 10 bases remaining between them. Germline V gene lookup returns CDR1 MGHRA and CDR2 YSYEKL. CDR3 DNA sequence: TGCGCCAGCAGCCAAGTTTTCAGGGGTAATTCACCCCTCCACTTT. Translating it yields CASSQVFRGNSPLHF.

With regard to this clone: A read error may account for a junction end that differs from germline. This sequence joins TRBV7-7 and TRBJ1-1, with D unclear. The CDR3 length is 13 residues. Germline-derived CDR1 and CDR2 are SSHAT and FNYEAQ (reference sequence). The CDR3, as DNA: TGTGCTAGCAGCCCCGGCCGGGGCACTGAAGCTTTCTTT. Translated: CASSPGRGTEAFF.

The rearrangement joins TRBV7-3 to TRBJ2-7; TRBD1 matches at 9 bases. CDR1 is SGHTA and CDR2 is FQGTGA in the germline V gene. V lost 4 bases, J lost 6 bases, and 7 bases stayed unmatched. There are 14 residues in the CDR3. The CDR3 spells CASSSTGGVSEQYF. CDR3 bases: TGTGCCAGCAGCTCCACAGGGGGCGTCTCCGAGCAGTACTTC.

The count of this clone is one. The chain uses TRBV6-5 and TRBJ2-7; D perhaps matches TRBD1 (5 bases). CDR1 is MNHEY, CDR2 SVGAGI, per germline. Trimming stripped 2 bases from V and 3 bases from J, with 8 bases between. The CDR3 has 13 amino acids. This CDR3 is CASSYRGSYEQYF. In nucleotides, the CDR3 is TGTGCCAGCAGTTACAGGGGAAGCTACGAGCAGTACTTC.

This clone has more than one count but fewer than ten. The genes are TRBV10-3 and TRBJ1-2; TRBD1 matches at 8 bases. This CDR3 region has 15 residues. V shed 3 bases and J 4 bases; nucleotides not matched to a gene: 7. Germline assignment: CDR1 ENHRY and CDR2 SYGVKD. CDR3 sequence reads: CAISDTGTGTYGYTF. The CDR3 DNA is TGTGCCATCAGTGATACCGGGACAGGAACCTATGGCTACACCTTC.

In its sample, this clone was seen once. The V gene is TRBV6-6, the J gene TRBJ1-5; possibly TRBD1 for D (5 bases). Germline loops: CDR1 MNHNY, CDR2 SVGAGI (reference sequence). The germline V and J ends were trimmed by 2 bases and 4 bases, with 9 bases remaining between them. The CDR3 loop spans 14 amino acids. CDR3 loop: CASSYQTGNQPQHF. The DNA of the CDR3 is TGTGCCAGCAGTTACCAAACAGGAAATCAGCCCCAGCATTTT.

V usage is TRBV6-5 and J usage is TRBJ2-4; TRBD1 agrees at 8 bases. Germline assignment: CDR1 MNHEY and CDR2 SVGAGI. The CDR3 length is 16 residues. V dropped 4 bases and J dropped 2; count of bases not matched to a gene: 7. The CDR3 reads CASSSTGGGSKNIQYF. The CDR3, as DNA: TGTGCCAGCAGTTCTACAGGGGGTGGGTCCAAAAACATTCAGTACTTC.

The rearrangement links TRBV10-3 to TRBJ1-2; tentative D call: TRBD1 (5 bases). The CDR3 loop spans 13 amino acids. V was shortened by 7 bases and J by 5 bases, with 14 bases between the two germline ends. The germline gives CDR1 ENHRY, CDR2 SYGVKD. DNA of the CDR3: TGTGCCATCACCATGGACATTGTTTATGGCTACACCTTC. Its translation is CAITMDIVYGYTF.

The rearrangement uses TRBV19 and TRBJ2-2; 7 bases align to TRBD2. Germline assignment: CDR1 LNHDA and CDR2 SQIVND (reference sequence). Trimming at V came to 3 bases and at J to 2 bases, leaving 6 bases not matched to a gene. The CDR3 is made up of 16 amino acids. DNA of the CDR3: TGTGCCAGTAGTATGGGGCTAGCGGTCAACACCGGGGAGCTGTTTTTT. Its translation is CASSMGLAVNTGELFF.

The chain recombines TRBV7-7 with TRBJ2-5, with a weak D call TRBD1 (6 bases). The J call may be in error: the DNA end matches TRBJ2-7 better. The CDR3 totals 15 residues. Germline loops: CDR1 SSHAT, CDR2 FNYEAQ (reference sequence). The CDR3 spells CASSLAWGPLYEQYF. CDR3 bases: TGTGCCAGCAGCTTAGCGTGGGGGCCCCTCTACGAGCAGTACTTC.

The V gene is TRBV28, the J gene TRBJ1-1; D unclear. Germline CDR1 reads MDHEN; CDR2 reads SYDVKM. CDR3 length equals 16 residues. Trimming removed 8 bases at V and 0 bases at J, with 19 bases between. CDR3 in amino acids: CASPSYGHPMNTEAFF. CDR3 sequence (DNA): TGTGCCAGCCCTTCCTATGGTCACCCCATGAACACTGAAGCTTTCTTT.

The chain has TRBV6-5 and TRBJ1-5, with 8 positions matching TRBD1. The CDR3 consists of 15 residues. Germline CDR1 is MNHEY and CDR2 is SVGAGI. With V trimmed by 5 bases and J by 6 bases, 9 bases remained unmatched. Here the CDR3 DNA reads TGTGCCAGCAGTAGGTTACAGGGGGAAGGTCAGCCCCAGCATTTT. It is translated as CASSRLQGEGQPQHF.

The rearrangement uses TRBV6-1 and TRBJ2-5, with TRBD2 as a possible D gene (5 bases). The CDR3 loop spans 13 amino acids. V lost 5 bases, J lost 1 base, and 8 bases lay in between. The germline CDR1 and CDR2 sequences are MNHNS and SASEGT. Written as DNA, the CDR3 is TGTGCCAGCAGTCCCGGGATCCAAGAGACCCAGTACTTC. Translation: CASSPGIQETQYF.